The 12 T cell receptor beta chains below all came from one sample that was sequenced in a study of regulatory T cells in long-lasting Graves disease. Investigators prepared the TCR beta libraries by applying iRepertoire HTBI primers and Arm-PCR of CDR3 regions. One entry per CDR3 protein, called by TCRdb with MiXCR from the multiplex PCR reads. The sample includes roughly 250,000 distinct CDR3 sequences, under 20% seen only once; the top ten take around 15%. Time point in this sample: newly diagnosed GD, antithyroid drugs for less than 3 months. Construction of the TCR library relied on RNA isolated from PBMCs. These data also formed part of another study, on T cells in Graves' hyperthyroidism and ophthalmopathy.

Source: peripheral blood mononuclear cells (PBMCs), taken at new diagnosis, from a patient treated with antithyroid drugs. The origin of the receptors is a woman in her 30s with Graves disease.

Ten or more counts support this clonotype. The V call is TRBV19, the J call TRBJ2-3; D remains ambiguous. The CDR3 is 16 residues long. V was clipped by 0 bases and J by 7 bases, with 17 bases between them. Germline CDR1 reads LNHDA; CDR2 reads SQIVND (reference sequence). The CDR3: CASSIEVGIWMNTQYF. In DNA form, the CDR3 reads TGTGCCAGTAGTATAGAGGTCGGAATTTGGATGAATACGCAGTATTTT.

At least ten counts were recorded for this clonotype. The gene calls are TRBV12-3 or TRBV12-4 and TRBJ1-2; D ambiguous. V was shortened by 5 bases and J by 3 bases, with 13 bases between the two germline ends. The CDR3 runs 14 residues. The DNA for the CDR3 is TGTGCCAGCAGTGCCGGCCTCGCGGACTATGGCTACACCTTC. This encodes CASSAGLADYGYTF.

This clonotype was observed many times. V usage is TRBV7-8 and J usage is TRBJ2-7; no clear D gene. There are 12 residues in the CDR3. Germline lookup yields CDR1 SGHVS and CDR2 FQNEAQ. The V end was cut by 2 bases, the J end by 5 bases, with 7 bases between. The CDR3 loop reads CASSLWVDEQYF. The DNA of the CDR3 is TGTGCCAGCAGCTTATGGGTGGACGAGCAGTACTTC.

This clonotype appeared a few times. The chain links TRBV5-4 to TRBJ1-2; no definite D call. V was shortened by 4 bases and J by 1 base, with 11 bases between the two germline ends. This CDR3 has 14 amino acids. Germline V gene lookup returns CDR1 SGHNT and CDR2 YYREEE (reference sequence). The CDR3 here is CASSPQGINYGYTF. In DNA form, the CDR3 reads TGTGCCAGCAGCCCCCAAGGGATTAACTATGGCTACACCTTC.

For this clonotype: A much larger clone sits a single nucleotide away, making a read error possible. CDR3 protein: CASSPTRTGVQPQHF. For the CDR3, the DNA is TGTGCCAGCAGCCCAACCAGGACAGGGGTCCAGCCCCAGCATTTT. V gene TRBV12-3 or TRBV12-4 combines with J gene TRBJ1-5, with 9 positions matching TRBD1. V shed 6 bases, J shed 7 bases, and the junction held 10 bases outside the gene matches. The CDR3 extends over 15 amino acids.

The sample holds many counts of this clonotype. The V call is TRBV27, the J call TRBJ2-3; D remains unclear. The CDR3 is 11 residues long. The V and J ends lost 6 bases and 3 bases respectively, with 4 bases between them. The germline V gene encodes CDR1 MNHEY and CDR2 SMNVEV (reference sequence). The CDR3 bases are TGTGCCAGCAGAAGAACAGATACGCAGTATTTT. Its protein is CASRRTDTQYF.

The gene calls are TRBV9 and TRBJ2-3, with 7 bases that match TRBD1. Germline V gives CDR1 SGDLS, CDR2 YYNGEE. The V segment lost 2 bases and the J segment 8 bases; nucleotides outside the gene matches: 5. The CDR3 sequence is 13 residues long. In DNA form, the CDR3 reads TGTGCCAGCAGCGTGGAAGGGGGCAGTACGCAGTATTTT. Translated, it gives CASSVEGGSTQYF.

This clonotype was observed a few times. This sequence joins TRBV6-1 and TRBJ2-7; D ambiguous. This CDR3 has 12 amino acids. CDR1 MNHNS and CDR2 SASEGT come from the germline V gene. With 5 bases removed from V and 5 bases from J, the gap between germline ends came to 10 bases. The CDR3 region is CASSPTGHEQYF. The CDR3 DNA reads as TGTGCCAGCAGTCCTACGGGTCACGAGCAGTACTTC.

There are many counts of this clonotype. The genes are TRBV12-3 or TRBV12-4 and TRBJ1-1; D perhaps matches TRBD1 (6 bases). V gave up 7 bases and J gave up 4 bases, with 13 bases separating them. The CDR3 consists of 13 residues. The CDR3 DNA follows: TGTGCCAGCACCTACACAGGGCCCACTGAAGCTTTCTTT. Its protein product is CASTYTGPTEAFF.

This clonotype was seen ten or more times. The V call is TRBV27, the J call TRBJ1-5; D remains unclear. This CDR3 region has 11 residues. The V end was cut by 6 bases, the J end by 16 bases, with 16 bases between. Germline V lookup: CDR1 MNHEY, CDR2 SMNVEV (reference sequence). CDR3 in DNA: TGTGCCAGCAGCACGGGCCAGGCCGTACATTTT. Translation gives CASSTGQAVHF.

This clonotype showed up many times. The CDR3 DNA follows: TGCAGTGCTAGGGGGGGTTCGAATGAAAAACTGTTTTTT. Translation gives CSARGGSNEKLFF. This sequence joins TRBV20-1 and TRBJ1-4, with a tentative D call TRBD1 (5 bases). Per germline, CDR1 DFQATT and CDR2 SNEGSKA (reference sequence). Deletions cut 3 bases from V and 5 bases from J, with 10 bases between. The CDR3 loop spans 13 amino acids.

This clonotype has ten or more counts. The chain couples TRBV7-9 to TRBJ2-2; D is possibly TRBD1 (6 bases). Per germline, CDR1 SEHNR and CDR2 FQNEAQ (reference sequence). There are 15 residues in the CDR3. V was trimmed by 4 bases and J by 4 bases, leaving 13 bases between them. The chain's CDR3 is CASSYIQGTTGELFF. In nucleotides, the CDR3 is TGTGCCAGCAGCTATATACAGGGTACCACCGGGGAGCTGTTTTTT. Filled out from reference TRBV7-9 and TRBJ2-2, the complete variable domain reads DTGVSQNPRHKITKRGQNVTFRCDPISEHNRLYWYRQTLGQGPEFLTYFQNEAQLEKSRLLSDRFSAERPKGSFSTLEIQRTEQGDSAMYLCASSYIQGTTGELFFGEGSRLTVL.